The following is a TCR beta chain sequence with its context. Between the trimmed V and J ends, which lost 5 bases and 1 base, there was a span of 12 bases. Germline CDR1 SEHNR, CDR2 FQNEAQ (reference sequence). CDR3 size: 15 residues. This record belongs to a study of immune evolution from preneoplasia to lung adenocarcinoma. Sequencing was performed with immunoSEQ multiplex PCR; in TCRdb, only in-frame clones are kept and a portion is missing. The data contain over 11,000 clones, approximately 80% of them seen just once; the ten biggest clones take up roughly 4.9%. The chain uses TRBV7-9 and TRBJ2-1; TRBD2 is a possible D gene (5 bases). The sequencing input was FFPE minimally invasive lung adenocarcinoma tissue. The TCR sequence derives from a person between 65 and 79 years old with lung adenocarcinoma. The CDR3 sequence is CASSPNERSYNEQFF. As DNA, the CDR3 is TGTGCCAGCAGCCCCAATGAGCGGTCCTACAATGAGCAGTTCTTC.